The rows below give T cell receptor beta chains drawn from one sample of a study of T cells after yellow fever vaccination. TCRdb re-analysed the 5' RACE reads in MiXCR, keeping a single row per CDR3 protein. The sample lists about 340,000 distinct CDR3 sequences, almost 4% occurring once. Sequenced material: PBMCs, taken 5 days after the yellow fever booster vaccination. The receptors were sampled from a man younger than 35 who received the YFV17D yellow fever vaccine. Both conserved end residues are part of each CDR3. Fields, in order: clone size, D gene, V gene, J gene, CDR3 DNA, CDR3 protein. D genes are given only for firm matches. Clone size is stated in some rows and not others, as once, few, many or a class when expanded.

few,.,TRBV6-6,TRBJ2-7,TGTGCCAGCAGGGCCCCCGATTTCTCCTACGAGCAGTACTTC,CASRAPDFSYEQYF
many,TRBD1,TRBV5-1,TRBJ2-1,TGCGCCAGCAGCCCGGCCGGACAGGGCCTCTCCTACAATGAGCAGTTCTTC,CASSPAGQGLSYNEQFF
.,.,TRBV6-6,TRBJ2-7,TGTGCCAGCACCTCCACTTTTGGGGTTTCCTACGAGCAGTACTTC,CASTSTFGVSYEQYF
few,.,TRBV9,TRBJ1-1,TGTGCCAGCAGCGTAGGGGACGGCTTTGGGAACACTGAAGCTTTCTTT,CASSVGDGFGNTEAFF
many,.,TRBV7-7,TRBJ2-3,TGTGCTAGCAGCTTAGGCAGACAGGCCGGGGGGCCAGATACGCAGTATTTT,CASSLGRQAGGPDTQYF
many,TRBD1,TRBV10-3,TRBJ2-2,TGTGCCATCAGTGGACAGGGGATGAACACCGGGGAGCTGTTTTTT,CAISGQGMNTGELFF
many,TRBD2,TRBV5-4,TRBJ2-3,TGTGCCAGCAGCGCCGGGACTAGCGGGGGTAATACGCAGTATTTT,CASSAGTSGGNTQYF
many,.,TRBV20-1,TRBJ1-5,TGCAGTGCTAGTCCCACCGCTTATAGCAATCAGCCCCAGCATTTT,CSASPTAYSNQPQHF
.,.,TRBV7-8,TRBJ1-6,TGTGCCAGCAGCTTAGTCGGTAGGTCGGAGCATTCACCCCTCCACTTT,CASSLVGRSEHSPLHF
few,.,TRBV5-1,TRBJ1-2,TGCGCCAGCAGCGTACAGCGTCCCTATGGCTACACCTTC,CASSVQRPYGYTF
.,TRBD1,TRBV19,TRBJ1-2,TGTGCCAGTAAAACGACAGGGCCTTATGGCTACACCTTC,CASKTTGPYGYTF
many,.,TRBV7-9,TRBJ1-2,TGTGCCAGCAGCCCCACCGTCCGGGGACTCGGTGGCTACACCTTC,CASSPTVRGLGGYTF
.,.,TRBV7-8,TRBJ2-7,TGTGCCAGCAGCTTAGAGTCAGGGGCCTCCTACGAGCAGTACTTC,CASSLESGASYEQYF
many,TRBD2,TRBV6-2/TRBV6-3,TRBJ2-3,TGTGCCAGCAGTTACCACCCTCCTGGGGTAGCGGGGTCTACCGGCACAGATACGCAGTATTTT,CASSYHPPGVAGSTGTDTQYF
.,.,TRBV3-1,TRBJ2-2,TGTGCCAGCAGGCGAGCGGGCGCGAACACCGGGGAGCTGTTTTTT,CASRRAGANTGELFF